This paragraph covers one T cell receptor beta chain sequence. The data derive from a study of cytomegalovirus exposure and HLA in healthy donors. 60 Vbeta and 13 Jbeta primers were used in PCR. The data were produced by immunoSEQ multiplex PCR, yet TCRdb's version contains in-frame clones alone and is incomplete. In the table there are approximately 150,000 clones, around two thirds of which are singletons. The CDR3 has 14 residues. Per the germline V gene, CDR1 is MNHEY and CDR2 is SMNVEV (reference sequence). The junction had 5 bases not matched to a gene; V was cut back by 5 bases and J by 2 bases.

This sequence joins TRBV27 and TRBJ2-7; 8 nucleotides agree with TRBD1. The sequenced sample consisted of PBMCs. The sequence came from a male donor in good health and CMV-seronegative. CDR3 sequence (DNA): TGTGCCAGCAGTGGGGGGACAGGACCCTACGAGCAGTACTTC. Its protein product is CASSGGTGPYEQYF.